The entry that follows covers one TCR beta chain sequence. Its antigen is as yet unknown. Data came from immunoSEQ multiplex PCR; TCRdb stores just in-frame clones and leaves some out. The table lists 150,000 to 200,000 clones, about 87% of them singletons, with about 11% in the top ten. These data are taken from a study of radiation and T cells in renal cell carcinoma. Specified time point: blood 4 weeks post-SBRT, at nephrectomy. Specified treatment: 15 Gy SBRT to primary tumor, nephrectomy 4 weeks later. Study results and caveats: In blood, top tumor clones expanded by 2 weeks, shrinking by 4.

The receptor was derived from a woman aged 45 to 65 with renal cell carcinoma. Sequencing used blood, obtained from a patient whose treatment included radiotherapy and nephrectomy.

DNA for the CDR3: TGTGCCAGCAGCCGTGGGACAGTCGACTACGAGCAGTACTTC. It encodes CASSRGTVDYEQYF. The chain couples TRBV5-4 to TRBJ2-7, with 7 bases that match TRBD1. The CDR3 covers 14 residues. Trimming took 4 bases from V and 3 from J; bases not matched to a gene: 7. CDR1 is SGHNT and CDR2 is YYREEE in the germline V gene (reference sequence).